A single TCR beta chain is shown here with its context. The data stem from a study of blood T cell repertoires in COVID-19. Under the authors' procedure: It was from reference gene primer amplification that nucleated cell counts were estimated. Generated by immunoSEQ multiplex PCR, the TCRdb table keeps only in-frame clones and is missing some. V, J and clone size derive from that table, while D and trimming were established from the DNA sequence. The top ten hold about 4% of the sample, which has about 240,000 clones, roughly 81% seen once. Unmatched junction bases numbered 6, after V lost 0 bases and J lost 0 bases. Germline CDR1 is MDHEN and CDR2 is SYDVKM. The CDR3 loop spans 17 amino acids.

The chain links TRBV28 to TRBJ2-5, with TRBD2 matching 8 bases. This TCR came from a man in his fifties with acute or convalescent COVID-19. The material sequenced was peripheral blood. CDR3 DNA: TGTGCCAGCAGTTTATGCGGGAGGGCCCCGTACCAAGAGACCCAGTACTTC. Protein sequence: CASSLCGRAPYQETQYF.